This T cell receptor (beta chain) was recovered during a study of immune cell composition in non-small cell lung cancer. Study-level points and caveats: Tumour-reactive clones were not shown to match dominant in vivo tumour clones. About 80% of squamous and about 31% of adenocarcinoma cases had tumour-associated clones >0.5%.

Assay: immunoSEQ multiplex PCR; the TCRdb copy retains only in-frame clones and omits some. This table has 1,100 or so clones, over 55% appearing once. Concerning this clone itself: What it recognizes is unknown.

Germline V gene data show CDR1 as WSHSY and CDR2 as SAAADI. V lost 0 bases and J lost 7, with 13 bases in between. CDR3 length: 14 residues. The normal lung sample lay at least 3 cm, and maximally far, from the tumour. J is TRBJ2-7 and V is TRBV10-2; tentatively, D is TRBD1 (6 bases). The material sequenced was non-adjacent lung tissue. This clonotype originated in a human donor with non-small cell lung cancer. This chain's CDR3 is CASSESTTGGEQYF. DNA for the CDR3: TGCGCCAGCAGTGAGTCGACGACAGGTGGGGAGCAGTACTTC.